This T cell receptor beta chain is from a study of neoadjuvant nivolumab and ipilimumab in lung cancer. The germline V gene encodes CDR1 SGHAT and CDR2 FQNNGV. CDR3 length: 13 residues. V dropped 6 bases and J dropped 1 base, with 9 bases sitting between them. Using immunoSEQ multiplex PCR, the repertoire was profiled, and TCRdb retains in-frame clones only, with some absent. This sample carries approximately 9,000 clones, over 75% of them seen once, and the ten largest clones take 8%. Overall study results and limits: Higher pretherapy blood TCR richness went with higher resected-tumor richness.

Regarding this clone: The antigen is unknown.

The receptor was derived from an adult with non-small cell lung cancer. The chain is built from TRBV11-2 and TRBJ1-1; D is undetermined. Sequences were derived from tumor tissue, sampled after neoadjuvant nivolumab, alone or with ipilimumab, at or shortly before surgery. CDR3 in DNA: TGTGCCAGCAGGTTGAACTGGAACACTGAAGCTTTCTTT. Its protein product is CASRLNWNTEAFF.